This T cell receptor beta chain was obtained from a study of shared clonotypes between healthy human individuals. V was trimmed by 1 base and J by 2 bases, leaving 18 bases between them. Germline CDR1 and CDR2: SGHRS and YFSETQ. The CDR3 is 17 residues long. Libraries were prepared by immunoSEQ multiplex PCR; TCRdb keeps only in-frame clonotypes and omits some of them. The sample consists of 2.3 million or so clones, over 85% of them appearing once. This chain joins TRBV5-1 and TRBJ2-5, with D perhaps TRBD1 (5 bases). The sequencing sample was made of naive CD4+ T cells from PBMCs. Noted subset: CD45RA+ positively selected. This clonotype was obtained from a man between 18 and 35 years old in good health. Some clones in this sample may be carry-over from other donors' samples. CDR3 sequence (DNA): TGCGCCAGCAGCTTGAGGGGAACCGGCCCCCAACAAGAGACCCAGTACTTC. This encodes CASSLRGTGPQQETQYF.